One and the same sample provided the 32 T cell receptor beta chains below, sequenced in a study of neurological immune-mediated disorders. Stated time point: longitudinal time-point 1 (baseline). TCRdb used MiXCR to reprocess the 5' RACE reads, holding one entry per CDR3 protein. The sample consists of tens of thousands of distinct CDR3 sequences, roughly an eighth of them appearing once. The sequencing input was PBMCs. These receptors came from a female donor with HTLV-1-associated myelopathy (HAM/TSP).

The sample holds many counts of this clonotype. This sequence joins TRBV6-5 and TRBJ2-2; D is ambiguous. The CDR3 contains 14 residues. Germline-derived CDR1 and CDR2 are MNHEY and SVGAGI. Trimming removed 5 bases from V and 4 bases from J, with 11 bases in between. The CDR3 spells CASSAQTRTGELFF. The CDR3 bases are TGTGCCAGCAGTGCCCAGACCCGCACCGGGGAGCTGTTTTTT.

This clonotype occurred many times. The CDR3 coding sequence is TGTGCCAGCAGTGTGTGGGGACAGCAAAATCAGCCCCAGCATTTT. Translating it yields CASSVWGQQNQPQHF. The V call is TRBV2, the J call TRBJ1-5; 7 nucleotides align to TRBD1. Per germline, CDR1 SNHLY and CDR2 FYNNEI. CDR3 size: 15 residues. After removal of 4 bases from V and 4 bases from J, the junction contained 7 bases not matched to a gene.

This clonotype was seen repeatedly, ten times or more. The chain joins TRBV20-1 to TRBJ2-3, with 12 positions matching TRBD2. Per germline, CDR1 DFQATT and CDR2 SNEGSKA (reference sequence). The CDR3 covers 14 residues. With 6 bases clipped from V and 4 bases from J, the junction kept 5 bases outside the gene matches. This chain's CDR3 is CSAKLAGGPDTQYF. DNA for the CDR3: TGCAGTGCCAAACTAGCGGGGGGCCCAGATACGCAGTATTTT.

The V gene is TRBV12-3 or TRBV12-4, the J gene TRBJ2-7, with TRBD2 matching over 8 bases. V lost 6 bases and J lost 3; bases outside the gene matches: 10. This CDR3 is 15 amino acids long. The CDR3 bases are TGTGCCAGCAGCCTCCCCAAGCGGGGGATCTACGAGCAGTACTTC. It yields the protein CASSLPKRGIYEQYF.

The rearrangement links TRBV3-1 to TRBJ1-1; 11 bases are shared with TRBD1. The CDR3 runs to 15 residues. Losses at the gene ends were 4 bases for V and 5 bases for J; bases not matched to a gene: 6. CDR1 LGHDT and CDR2 YNNKEL come from the germline V gene (reference sequence). For the CDR3, the DNA is TGTGCCAGCAGCCCCGGGACAGGGGGTGGTACTGAAGCTTTCTTT. This translates into CASSPGTGGGTEAFF.

This clonotype was found many times. The chain carries TRBV5-1 and TRBJ2-3; D is tentatively TRBD1 or TRBD2 (6 bases each). V was pared by 6 bases and J by 0 bases, with 11 bases between. The CDR3 spans 14 residues. The V gene's germline CDR1 is SGHRS and CDR2 YFSETQ. CDR3 amino acids: CASNGGTSTDTQYF. CDR3 nucleotide sequence: TGCGCCAGCAATGGGGGGACAAGCACAGATACGCAGTATTTT.

This clonotype was picked up many times. This chain uses TRBV10-3 with TRBJ1-2; D uncertain. The CDR3 runs 14 residues. Germline V gene lookup returns CDR1 ENHRY and CDR2 SYGVKD. V was trimmed by 6 bases and J by 7 bases, leaving 18 bases between them. The CDR3 bases are TGTGCCATCAGGGCCACCGAGGCCCCCGCTGGCTACACCTTC. Translated: CAIRATEAPAGYTF.

This clonotype was recorded many times. The gene calls are TRBV25-1 and TRBJ2-7; D is uncertain. The germline gives CDR1 MGHDK, CDR2 SYGVNS. Trimming took off 4 bases at V and 6 bases at J, with 10 bases between the two ends. The CDR3 totals 12 residues. CDR3: CASSAVVREQYF. CDR3 in DNA: TGTGCCAGCAGTGCGGTTGTCCGCGAGCAGTACTTC.

This clonotype was picked up a small number of times. This chain connects TRBV5-1 to TRBJ2-7; tentatively, D is TRBD2 (6 bases). Germline lookup yields CDR1 SGHRS and CDR2 YFSETQ. V lost 3 bases, J lost 0 bases, and 19 bases lay in between. The CDR3 runs 17 residues. In nucleotides, the CDR3 is TGCGCCAGCAGCTCCCGCTCCGCTAGCGCCTACTCCTACGAGCAGTACTTC. Translated: CASSSRSASAYSYEQYF. Full variable domain (missing parts from reference TRBV5-1 and TRBJ2-7): KAGVTQTPRYLIKTRGQQVTLSCSPISGHRSVSWYQQTPGQGLQFLFEYFSETQRNKGNFPGRFSGRQFSNSRSEMNVSTLELGDSALYLCASSSRSASAYSYEQYFGPGTRLTVT.

This clonotype came up many times. V is TRBV12-3 or TRBV12-4 and J is TRBJ2-1; D possibly corresponds to TRBD1 (6 bases). V lost 8 bases and J 2 bases, leaving 13 bases between the germline ends. This CDR3 spans 14 amino acids. CDR3 sequence reads: CASVTGYPYNEQFF. The CDR3 region has the DNA TGTGCCAGCGTCACAGGGTACCCCTACAATGAGCAGTTCTTC.

The table lists this clonotype with many counts. This chain connects TRBV18 to TRBJ1-4, with D perhaps TRBD1 (5 bases). This CDR3 comprises 17 residues. V gave up 1 base and J gave up 8 bases, with 20 bases separating them. Looked up from germline, CDR1 is KGHSH and CDR2 is LQKENI. This chain's CDR3 is CASSPLSGTLEYEKLFF. DNA of the CDR3: TGTGCCAGCTCACCACTTTCCGGGACTTTGGAATACGAAAAACTGTTTTTT.

The rearrangement uses TRBV6-5 and TRBJ1-1; 9 bases agree with TRBD1. The CDR3 is 19 amino acids. The germline CDR1 and CDR2 sequences are MNHEY and SVGAGI. The V and J ends lost 3 bases and 0 bases, in that order; junction bases with no gene match: 14. Here the CDR3 reads CASSYLSRTGDPLNTEAFF. CDR3 nucleotides: TGTGCCAGCAGTTATCTGTCGAGGACAGGGGACCCCTTGAACACTGAAGCTTTCTTT.

The chain links TRBV7-9 to TRBJ2-7; D is possibly TRBD1 (7 bases). Germline CDR1 is SEHNR and CDR2 is FQNEAQ (reference sequence). The CDR3 totals 16 residues. V was clipped by 5 bases and J by 1 base, with 18 bases between them. In DNA form, the CDR3 reads TGTGCCAGCAGCAAGGGGGGACAGTGGAGATCCTACGAGCAGTACTTC. This translates into CASSKGGQWRSYEQYF.

CDR3 loop: CASSSDSRGGSYEQYF. The CDR3 DNA reads TGCGCCAGCAGCTCCGACTCAAGAGGGGGGTCCTACGAGCAGTACTTC. The rearrangement joins TRBV5-1 to TRBJ2-7; either TRBD1 or TRBD2 may fit D (6 bases each). Trimming left V 3 bases short and J 1 base short, with 17 bases between. The CDR3 covers 16 residues. Germline V gene sequence: CDR1 SGHRS, CDR2 YFSETQ.

The table lists this clonotype with a few counts. The CDR3 coding sequence is TGTGCCAGCTCACCACCGAGCAGGGACAATGAGCAGTTCTTC. Translation: CASSPPSRDNEQFF. This rearrangement joins TRBV18 to TRBJ2-1; tentative D call: TRBD1 (5 bases). The CDR3 runs 14 residues. Germline-derived CDR1 and CDR2 are KGHSH and LQKENI. With 0 bases removed from V and 5 bases from J, the gap between germline ends came to 8 bases.

This clonotype was detected ten times or more. V is TRBV7-9 and J is TRBJ2-1; 10 nucleotides agree with TRBD1. The CDR3 consists of 15 residues. The germline gives CDR1 SEHNR, CDR2 FQNEAQ (reference sequence). V lost 5 bases, J lost 7 bases, and 8 bases stayed unmatched. CDR3 sequence (DNA): TGTGCCAGCAGCCGAACGGGACAGGGGCAGAATGAGCAGTTCTTC. It encodes CASSRTGQGQNEQFF.

Only a few counts were recorded for this clonotype. The V and J genes are TRBV18 and TRBJ1-6; D gene uncertain. Germline V gene lookup returns CDR1 KGHSH and CDR2 LQKENI. The length of the CDR3 is 15 residues. Between the trimmed V and J ends, which lost 1 base and 6 bases, there was a span of 10 bases. The CDR3, as DNA: TGTGCCAGCTCACCACTTGGGGTGTCTAATTCACCCCTCCACTTT. Translation: CASSPLGVSNSPLHF. Looking up the rest from reference TRBV18 and TRBJ1-6 gives the full variable domain: NAGVMQNPRHLVRRRGQEARLRCSPMKGHSHVYWYRQLPEEGLKFMVYLQKENIIDESGMPKERFSAEFPKEGPSILRIQQVVRGDSAAYFCASSPLGVSNSPLHFGNGTRLTVT.

The chain combines TRBV2 with TRBJ2-2; TRBD1 might be the D (6 bases). V was cut by 7 bases and J by 1 base, with 10 bases left in between. Germline-derived CDR1 and CDR2 are SNHLY and FYNNEI. The CDR3 spans 14 residues. CDR3 nucleotides: TGTGCCAGCATGGGACATCTGAACACCGGGGAGCTGTTTTTT. Translating it yields CASMGHLNTGELFF. The variable domain in full, completed from reference TRBV2 and TRBJ2-2, reads EPEVTQTPSHQVTQMGQEVILRCVPISNHLYFYWYRQILGQKVEFLVSFYNNEISEKSEIFDDQFSVERPDGSNFTLKIRSTKLEDSAMYFCASMGHLNTGELFFGEGSRLTVL.

This clonotype was seen many times. This rearrangement joins TRBV4-1 to TRBJ2-2, with 7 bases fitting TRBD1. Germline CDR1 is MGHRA and CDR2 is YSYEKL. V gave up 8 bases and J gave up 0 bases; unmatched junction bases: 6. CDR3 size: 15 residues. CDR3 residues: CASGSQGANTGELFF. The CDR3 region has the DNA TGCGCCAGCGGGTCCCAGGGGGCGAACACCGGGGAGCTGTTTTTT.

This clonotype was seen at least ten times. The genes are TRBV2 and TRBJ2-2, with D perhaps TRBD2 (6 bases). The V end was cut by 11 bases, the J end by 0 bases, with 16 bases between. Germline V gene lookup returns CDR1 SNHLY and CDR2 FYNNEI. The CDR3 is made up of 15 amino acids. Here the CDR3 reads CAGRFVGSNTGELFF. The CDR3 DNA sequence: TGTGCCGGGAGGTTTGTGGGCTCGAACACCGGGGAGCTGTTTTTT.

In its sample, this clonotype was seen many times. The V and J genes are TRBV7-2 and TRBJ2-2; TRBD2 agrees at 8 bases. V trimming: 5 bases; J trimming: 2 bases; junction bases outside the gene matches: 13. This CDR3 comprises 18 residues. CDR1 is SGHTA and CDR2 is FQGNSA in the germline V gene. In DNA, the CDR3 is TGTGCCAGCAGCCCGCGGGGGGCTAGCGGGCGTAACACCGGGGAGCTGTTTTTT. This encodes CASSPRGASGRNTGELFF.

This clonotype came up many times. J is TRBJ2-7 and V is TRBV27; 7 nucleotides match TRBD1. V trimming: 5 bases; J trimming: 4 bases; junction bases outside the gene matches: 5. This CDR3 is built from 13 residues. The germline gives CDR1 MNHEY, CDR2 SMNVEV (reference sequence). The CDR3 nucleotides are TGTGCCAGCAGTCTCACACAGGGGTACGAGCAGTACTTC. Protein sequence: CASSLTQGYEQYF.

This clonotype has a count of ten or more. The V call is TRBV20-1, the J call TRBJ2-1; 16 nucleotides align to TRBD2. This CDR3 comprises 15 residues. Germline V CDR1 and CDR2: DFQATT, SNEGSKA (reference sequence). Here the CDR3 DNA reads TGCAGCGGGACTAGCGGGGGGGCGAGGTACAATGAGCAGTTCTTC. Its translation is CSGTSGGARYNEQFF.

This clonotype was detected ten times or more. The chain links TRBV25-1 to TRBJ2-6; D call uncertain. Trimming cost V 2 bases and J 0 bases, with 2 bases left between them. Germline CDR1 reads MGHDK; CDR2 reads SYGVNS. This CDR3 contains 14 residues. CDR3 in amino acids: CASSESSGANVLTF. In nucleotides, the CDR3 is TGTGCCAGCAGTGAAAGCTCTGGGGCCAACGTCCTGACTTTC.

This clonotype occurred once. The chain couples TRBV12-3 or TRBV12-4 to TRBJ1-1; D gene unclear. This CDR3 is built from 13 residues. V was cut by 0 bases and J by 8 bases, with 10 bases left in between. This CDR3 is CASSLAREVEAFF. Here the CDR3 DNA reads TGTGCCAGCAGTTTAGCGCGGGAGGTGGAAGCTTTCTTT.

This clonotype was seen only a few times. The V call is TRBV12-3 or TRBV12-4, the J call TRBJ2-6; D might be TRBD1 (5 bases). V was shortened by 2 bases and J by 4 bases, with 15 bases between the two germline ends. The CDR3 spans 17 residues. DNA of the CDR3: TGTGCCAGCAGTTTAACAGGCCTTTACCCCGGGGCCAACGTCCTGACTTTC. Its translation: CASSLTGLYPGANVLTF.

This clonotype was detected ten times or more. This chain connects TRBV2 to TRBJ2-1, with 7 positions matching TRBD1. Germline V gene lookup returns CDR1 SNHLY and CDR2 FYNNEI. V dropped 6 bases and J dropped 8; count of bases not matched to a gene: 7. The CDR3 sequence is 13 residues long. CDR3 in amino acids: CASSRGQYYEQFF. CDR3 bases: TGTGCCAGCAGCCGGGGACAGTACTATGAGCAGTTCTTC.

On this clonotype itself: At one end the junction does not follow the germline gene, possibly because of a read error. This chain uses TRBV5-1 with TRBJ1-2; the D gene is possibly TRBD1 (5 bases). This CDR3 has 16 residues. Looked up from germline, CDR1 is SGHRS and CDR2 is YFSETQ. The DNA for the CDR3 is TGCGCCAGCAGCCCCGCCGGGGCTTCCGCTAACTATAGCTACACCTTC. Its translation is CASSPAGASANYSYTF.

This clonotype was seen ten or more times. V and J are TRBV15 and TRBJ2-3; 7 bases match TRBD2. J lost 5 bases, V lost 0 bases, and 5 bases had no gene match. In germline, CDR1 is LNHNV, CDR2 YYDKDF (reference sequence). The CDR3 runs to 15 residues. The CDR3 sequence is CATSRDVGGIDTQYF. The CDR3 coding sequence is TGTGCCACCAGCAGAGATGTGGGGGGGATAGATACGCAGTATTTT.

This clonotype was observed at least ten times. The chain is built from TRBV5-1 and TRBJ2-1, with 13 positions matching TRBD2. The CDR3 is 16 residues long. Germline CDR1 is SGHRS and CDR2 is YFSETQ. Trimming took 4 bases from V and 7 from J; bases not matched to a gene: 8. The chain's CDR3 is CASSGTSGRAPNEQFF. The CDR3 region has the DNA TGCGCCAGCAGCGGAACTAGCGGGAGGGCCCCGAATGAGCAGTTCTTC.

This clonotype has a count of ten or more. This chain joins TRBV20-1 and TRBJ2-1; TRBD2 matches 8 bases. This CDR3 has 16 residues. Per germline, CDR1 DFQATT and CDR2 SNEGSKA (reference sequence). V was clipped by 0 bases and J by 1 base; unmatched bases: 5. The DNA for the CDR3 is TGCAGTGCTAGAGACGGCGGGGGGACATCCTACAATGAGCAGTTCTTC. This translates into CSARDGGGTSYNEQFF.

The CDR3 sequence: CASSLMVNYGYTF. The CDR3 DNA sequence: TGTGCCAGCAGTTTAATGGTAAACTATGGCTACACCTTC. The chain joins TRBV12-3 or TRBV12-4 to TRBJ1-2; the D is unclear. The V gene lost 2 bases and the J gene lost 2 bases, with 6 bases spanning the gap. The CDR3 contains 13 residues.